Each of the 22 T cell receptor beta chains below was sequenced from the same sample in a study of response to subunit inactivated influenza vaccine. TCRdb reprocessed the RT-PCR reads via MiXCR and lists one record per CDR3 protein. The sample lists about 500,000 distinct CDR3 sequences, 15% to 20% occurring once. Sample: CD4+ T cells sorted from PBMCs, taken about 23 months after vaccination. The receptor set was obtained from a man between 50 and 70 years old who received an inactivated influenza vaccine.

V and J are TRBV7-2 and TRBJ2-2; D uncertain. Germline V gene data show CDR1 as SGHTA and CDR2 as FQGNSA. The CDR3 runs to 14 residues. V was clipped by 5 bases and J by 5 bases, with 12 bases between them. The CDR3 DNA follows: TGTGCCAGCAGCGTATTTCTCCAGACCGGGGAGCTGTTTTTT. This translates into CASSVFLQTGELFF.

This clonotype appeared a few times. The chain links TRBV20-1 to TRBJ2-4; D perhaps matches TRBD1 (6 bases). This CDR3 has 13 residues. Germline values: CDR1 DFQATT, CDR2 SNEGSKA (reference sequence). Trimming stripped 2 bases from V and 6 bases from J, with 11 bases between. The DNA for the CDR3 is TGCAGTGCTAGATGGGGGCTCGGAAACATTCAGTACTTC. Translated, it gives CSARWGLGNIQYF.

This clonotype has ten or more counts. This chain joins TRBV6-5 and TRBJ1-2; 7 bases map to TRBD1. Germline CDR1 reads MNHEY; CDR2 reads SVGAGI. The CDR3 consists of 18 residues. The V gene end was trimmed by 2 bases and the J gene end by 1 base; junction bases not matched to a gene: 13. CDR3 sequence reads: CASSYTWTGAFFNYGYTF. The CDR3 bases are TGTGCCAGCAGTTACACCTGGACAGGAGCCTTTTTTAACTATGGCTACACCTTC.

This clonotype came up a few times. The chain combines TRBV5-1 with TRBJ2-7; tentatively, D is TRBD2 (6 bases). Germline CDR1 is SGHRS and CDR2 is YFSETQ. The CDR3 consists of 15 residues. Trimming took off 3 bases at V and 0 bases at J, with 13 bases between the two ends. The CDR3 sequence: CASSSAGLYSYEQYF. The CDR3 DNA reads TGCGCCAGCAGCTCCGCGGGACTCTACTCCTACGAGCAGTACTTC.

This clonotype occurred a few times. This chain links TRBV7-6 with TRBJ1-6; 11 nucleotides line up with TRBD1. Trimming at V came to 2 bases and at J to 7 bases, leaving 4 bases not matched to a gene. The CDR3 runs to 16 residues. In germline, CDR1 is SGHVS, CDR2 FNYEAQ. The CDR3 bases are TGTGCCAGCAGCTTACCAGGACAGGGGGCCAATTCACCCCTCCACTTT. It yields the protein CASSLPGQGANSPLHF.

The chain has TRBV6-2 or TRBV6-3 and TRBJ1-5; D unresolved. This CDR3 has 18 residues. Per germline, CDR1 MNHEY and CDR2 SVGEGT. V was shortened by 3 bases and J by 3 bases, with 21 bases between the two germline ends. CDR3 bases: TGTGCCAGCAGTTATCTCCCGGTGAGTGCTCGGGACAATCAGCCCCAGCATTTT. Translating it yields CASSYLPVSARDNQPQHF.

This clonotype turned up a few times. The J gene is TRBJ2-1, the V gene TRBV2; TRBD2 aligns across 7 bases. V lost 6 bases to trimming and J lost 10 bases; unmatched junction nucleotides: 9. Germline CDR1 is SNHLY and CDR2 is FYNNEI. The CDR3 has 13 amino acids. CDR3: CASRGGELGEQFF. The DNA for the CDR3 is TGTGCCAGCAGGGGGGGGGAGTTGGGAGAGCAGTTCTTC.

The table lists this clonotype with many counts. This chain uses TRBV5-1 with TRBJ2-2; 9 nucleotides match TRBD1. CDR1 is SGHRS and CDR2 is YFSETQ in the germline V gene. The CDR3 is made up of 15 amino acids. Losses at the gene ends were 4 bases for V and 4 bases for J; bases not matched to a gene: 5. The CDR3 DNA sequence: TGCGCCAGCAGCCGGACAGGGGCCGGCACCGGGGAGCTGTTTTTT. This codes for CASSRTGAGTGELFF.

The chain has TRBV10-3 and TRBJ2-1; 7 bases are shared with TRBD2. The ends lost 10 bases at V and 8 bases at J; junction bases unmatched: 8. This CDR3 has 12 residues. Germline values: CDR1 ENHRY, CDR2 SYGVKD. The CDR3 DNA follows: TGTGCCACGGTGGGGGGGAGGGATGAGCAGTTCTTC. Amino acid sequence: CATVGGRDEQFF.

The chain links TRBV12-3 or TRBV12-4 to TRBJ2-4; TRBD2 aligns across 7 bases. After removal of 2 bases from V and 10 bases from J, the junction contained 14 bases not matched to a gene. The CDR3 spans 16 residues. The CDR3 DNA reads TGTGCCAGCAGTTTATCTCGGCGGGAGAGTGCTTATATTCAGTACTTC. Protein sequence: CASSLSRRESAYIQYF.

The CDR3 DNA reads TGCGCCAGCAGCCCCCACGAGGTAGATACGCAGTATTTT. This sequence encodes CASSPHEVDTQYF. The chain carries TRBV4-3 and TRBJ2-3; D is ambiguous. V dropped 4 bases and J dropped 5 bases, with 10 bases sitting between them. This CDR3 has 13 residues. Per the germline V gene, CDR1 is LGHNA and CDR2 is YSLEER.

This chain connects TRBV5-1 to TRBJ2-3; D is unresolved. Germline CDR1 SGHRS, CDR2 YFSETQ. This CDR3 contains 14 residues. Trimming stripped 0 bases from V and 6 bases from J, with 11 bases between. CDR3 bases: TGCGCCAGCAGCTTGGTCAGGTTAGGGGATACGCAGTATTTT. Encoded protein: CASSLVRLGDTQYF.

The gene calls are TRBV11-2 and TRBJ2-2; unclear D gene. The CDR3 spans 15 residues. The V gene lost 5 bases and the J gene lost 6 bases, with 16 bases spanning the gap. Germline loops: CDR1 SGHAT, CDR2 FQNNGV. The CDR3 sequence is CASSGIWVRAGELFF. CDR3 DNA sequence: TGTGCCAGCAGCGGGATTTGGGTTAGGGCCGGGGAGCTGTTTTTT. Variable domain in full (rest from reference TRBV11-2 and TRBJ2-2): EAGVAQSPRYKIIEKRQSVAFWCNPISGHATLYWYQQILGQGPKLLIQFQNNGVVDDSQLPKDRFSAERLKGVDSTLKIQPAKLEDSAVYLCASSGIWVRAGELFFGEGSRLTVL.

The chain links TRBV5-1 to TRBJ2-1, with TRBD2 identical over 8 bases. The germline V gene encodes CDR1 SGHRS and CDR2 YFSETQ. The CDR3 totals 16 residues. Germline trimming cut 4 bases from V and 6 bases from J; bases unmatched to any gene: 12. The CDR3 spells CASSLVRRGASNEQFF. CDR3 coding DNA: TGCGCCAGCAGCCTGGTTAGGCGGGGGGCTAGCAATGAGCAGTTCTTC.

This clonotype was detected a few times. V and J are TRBV3-1 and TRBJ2-2; 10 bases line up with TRBD2. The length of the CDR3 is 16 residues. Germline CDR1 reads LGHDT; CDR2 reads YNNKEL (reference sequence). V shed 4 bases, J shed 2 bases, and the junction held 4 bases outside the gene matches. CDR3 sequence (DNA): TGTGCCAGCAGCCTTTGGACTAGCGGTAACACCGGGGAGCTGTTTTTT. Residues: CASSLWTSGNTGELFF.

The rearrangement uses TRBV12-3 or TRBV12-4 and TRBJ1-2; D is unclear. The CDR3 runs to 14 residues. The germline V and J ends were trimmed by 5 bases and 1 base, with 11 bases remaining between them. This CDR3 is CASSPGRLNYGYTF. The CDR3 region has the DNA TGTGCCAGCAGTCCCGGCAGGCTTAACTATGGCTACACCTTC.

The CDR3 sequence: CASSTAGYGNQPQHF. The CDR3 nucleotides read TGTGCCAGTAGTACTGCAGGGTACGGCAATCAGCCCCAGCATTTT. The chain employs TRBV19 and TRBJ1-5, with D perhaps matching TRBD1 (5 bases). Germline V CDR1 and CDR2: LNHDA, SQIVND (reference sequence). V was trimmed by 4 bases and J by 2 bases, leaving 12 bases between them. This CDR3 contains 15 residues.

This chain uses TRBV6-2 or TRBV6-3 with TRBJ2-3, with 7 bases fitting TRBD2. In germline, CDR1 is MNHEY, CDR2 SVGEGT. V shed 2 bases and J 0 bases; nucleotides not matched to a gene: 5. The CDR3 covers 16 residues. The DNA of the CDR3 is TGTGCCAGCAGTTACGGGCAGCGGGGAAGCACAGATACGCAGTATTTT. Amino acid sequence: CASSYGQRGSTDTQYF.

This clonotype showed up just a few times. V usage is TRBV29-1 and J usage is TRBJ2-7; D is perhaps TRBD1 (5 bases). V was trimmed by 4 bases and J by 4 bases, leaving 8 bases between them. Germline loops: CDR1 SQVTM, CDR2 ANQGSEA. The length of the CDR3 is 11 residues. In nucleotides, the CDR3 is TGCAGCGTTGTATCAGGGTACGAGCAGTACTTC. It specifies CSVVSGYEQYF.

V and J are TRBV11-2 and TRBJ1-2; D gene uncertain. Deletions cut 5 bases from V and 6 bases from J, with 10 bases between. This CDR3 spans 12 amino acids. Germline V gene data show CDR1 as SGHAT and CDR2 as FQNNGV. The CDR3, as DNA: TGTGCCAGCAGCCCCTACACGGATGGCTACACCTTC. Protein sequence: CASSPYTDGYTF.

This clonotype was found a few times. V usage is TRBV2 and J usage is TRBJ1-5; possible D gene TRBD1, 5 bases. Germline values: CDR1 SNHLY, CDR2 FYNNEI. Trimming left V 3 bases short and J 6 bases short, with 15 bases between. CDR3 length: 15 amino acids. The CDR3 here is CASSDRERYSQPQHF. CDR3 bases: TGTGCCAGCAGTGACAGGGAAAGGTATAGTCAGCCCCAGCATTTT.

A few counts support this clonotype. This chain joins TRBV7-9 and TRBJ2-5; no reliable D call. Germline CDR1 SEHNR, CDR2 FQNEAQ (reference sequence). This CDR3 has 13 amino acids. Trimming removed 2 bases at V and 0 bases at J, with 4 bases between. The CDR3 sequence: CASSLFDQETQYF. In DNA, the CDR3 is TGTGCCAGCAGCTTATTCGACCAAGAGACCCAGTACTTC.